Listed below are T cell receptor beta chains from one sample, sequenced in a study of cytomegalovirus exposure and HLA in healthy donors. Some clones are missing from TCRdb's copy, which holds only in-frame ones; the method was immunoSEQ multiplex PCR. This sample's clone table lists over 100,000 clones. The source material was PBMCs. The receptor set was obtained from a man aged 18 to 29 in good health and CMV-seronegative. The CDR3 runs from the conserved cysteine through the conserved F or W. The D gene is left open where the match is weak.

D gene	V gene	CDR3 length	J gene	CDR3 DNA	CDR3 protein
TRBD2	TRBV5-1	16	TRBJ2-1	TGCGCCAGCAGCGATCTAGCGGGAGGGCCCTACAATGAGCAGTTCTTC	CASSDLAGGPYNEQFF
.	TRBV28	16	TRBJ2-7	TGTGCCAGCAGTATCACGGACGGGATATTGAGGAACGAGCAGTACTTC	CASSITDGILRNEQYF
TRBD2	TRBV5-4	16	TRBJ2-1	TGTGCCAGCAGCCCAGGGACTAGCGGGAAATACAATGAGCAGTTCTTC	CASSPGTSGKYNEQFF
TRBD1	TRBV4-3	15	TRBJ2-7	TGCGCCAGCAGCCAAGCCGGACAGGTAGTCCACGAGCAGTACTTC	CASSQAGQVVHEQYF
.	TRBV29-1	14	TRBJ2-2	TGCAGCGTTCCTTGGCAGGGGAACACCGGGGAGCTGTTTTTT	CSVPWQGNTGELFF
TRBD1	TRBV4-3	15	TRBJ2-7	TGCGCCAGCAGCCAGGGCGGACAGGGTTCCTACGAGCAGTACTTC	CASSQGGQGSYEQYF
.	TRBV28	15	TRBJ2-6	TGTGCCAGCAGTTCCCAGGGTGCTGGGGCCAACGTCCTGACTTTC	CASSSQGAGANVLTF
.	TRBV5-6	14	TRBJ1-3	TGTGCCAGCAGCTTCGTGGACAGCGGAAACACCATATATTTT	CASSFVDSGNTIYF
TRBD2	TRBV5-1	15	TRBJ2-1	TGCGCCAGCAGCTCTAGCGGGGGAAACTACAATGAGCAGTTCTTC	CASSSSGGNYNEQFF
TRBD2	TRBV7-9	14	TRBJ2-5	TGTGCCAGCAGCATAGCGGGGGGCCAAGAGACCCAGTACTTC	CASSIAGGQETQYF
.	TRBV6-4	15	TRBJ2-4	TGTGCCAGCAGTGACTCGATAGTGGGCGCGGGGCTTTGGTACTTC	CASSDSIVGAGLWYF
TRBD1	TRBV6-1	16	TRBJ2-7	TGTGCCAGCAGTGAAGACGGGAGACAGGGGGCATGGGAGCAGTACTTC	CASSEDGRQGAWEQYF
TRBD2	TRBV19	16	TRBJ2-3	TGTGCCAGTAGTGGTCCGGGACTAGCCGGTTCAGATACGCAGTATTTT	CASSGPGLAGSDTQYF
.	TRBV2	12	TRBJ2-5	TGTGCCAGCCTACGGGAGCGGGAGACCCAGTACTTC	CASLRERETQYF
TRBD1	TRBV4-1	16	TRBJ2-2	TGCGCCAGCAGCCAGCCGGGACAGGGATCCCCCGGGGAGCTGTTTTTT	CASSQPGQGSPGELFF
.	TRBV4-3	13	TRBJ1-1	TGCGCCAGCAGCCAAGATCAAGGAGGGGATGCTTTCTTT	CASSQDQGGDAFF
TRBD2	TRBV19	16	TRBJ2-7	TGTGCCAGTAGTGAACTAGCGGGAGGTAATCACTACGAGCAGTACTTC	CASSELAGGNHYEQYF
.	TRBV29-1	15	TRBJ2-7	TGCAGCGTTGTCCCTCAGGGGGCGGGGGCCTACGAGCAGTACTTC	CSVVPQGAGAYEQYF
.	TRBV7-2	12	TRBJ2-7	TGTGCCAGCAGCCACCCCCCCGGGGAGCAGTACTTC	CASSHPPGEQYF
.	TRBV6-1	15	TRBJ1-3	TGTGCCAGCAGTGAAGCGACCCTGGGCGGAAACACCATATATTTT	CASSEATLGGNTIYF
TRBD1	TRBV5-1	13	TRBJ2-7	TGCGCCAGCTCCCCAGGGGGTTCCTACGAGCAGTACTTC	CASSPGGSYEQYF
.	TRBV5-1	15	TRBJ1-1	TGCGCCAGCAGCCTCATCTCACAGGAGAATACTGAAGCTTTCTTT	CASSLISQENTEAFF
TRBD1	TRBV11-3	15	TRBJ2-2	TGTGCCAGCAGCCGGACAGGGTCTAATACCGGGGAGCTGTTTTTT	CASSRTGSNTGELFF
.	TRBV29-1	15	TRBJ2-3	TGCAGCGGTTTCGGTTTGGGCAGAAGCACAGATACGCAGTATTTT	CSGFGLGRSTDTQYF
.	TRBV18	15	TRBJ2-7	TGTGCCAGCTCACCACCCAGGGGCCCTACCTACGAGCAGTACTTC	CASSPPRGPTYEQYF
TRBD1	TRBV5-1	14	TRBJ2-7	TGCGCCAGCAGCTCCGGGACAGGGCCGTACGAGCAGTACTTC	CASSSGTGPYEQYF
TRBD2	TRBV7-7	16	TRBJ2-5	TGTGCTAGCAGCCCGAGCGGGACTAGGAACCAAGAGACCCAGTACTTC	CASSPSGTRNQETQYF
.	TRBV7-8	13	TRBJ1-5	TGTGCCAGCAGCTTAGCGATGAGGGGGTTCAAGCATTTT	CASSLAMRGFKHF
TRBD1	TRBV9	16	TRBJ1-1	TGTGCCAGCAGCGTAGGGACAGGGGGCCGGGACACTGAAGCTTTCTTT	CASSVGTGGRDTEAFF
TRBD1	TRBV19	14	TRBJ1-2	TGTGCCAGTAGAGGCCGGGACAGGGGGCGCGGCTACACCTTC	CASRGRDRGRGYTF
.	TRBV5-6	17	TRBJ2-5	TGTGCCAGCAGCTTGGTGAGGAGTGGATCGTACCAAGAGACCCAGTACTTC	CASSLVRSGSYQETQYF
TRBD1	TRBV7-3	16	TRBJ2-1	TGTGCCAGCAGCTTAATTCGCCGGGACAGAGACAATGAGCAGTTCTTC	CASSLIRRDRDNEQFF
.	TRBV14	14	TRBJ1-1	TGTGCCAGCAGCCCCCAGGGTAAGGACACTGAAGCTTTCTTT	CASSPQGKDTEAFF
TRBD1	TRBV6-4	14	TRBJ2-3	TGTGCCAGCAGTGAACAGACAGGGGCAGATACGCAGTATTTT	CASSEQTGADTQYF
TRBD1	TRBV28	13	TRBJ2-7	TGTGCCAGCGGACTAAGGACAGGGAACGAGCAGTACTTC	CASGLRTGNEQYF
TRBD1	TRBV9	14	TRBJ2-7	TGTGCCAGCAGCGTAGGAACAGGGGCCTACGAGCAGTACTTC	CASSVGTGAYEQYF
.	TRBV18	14	TRBJ1-2	TGTGCCAGCTCACCAAGACAGATCCTATATGGCTACACCTTC	CASSPRQILYGYTF
.	TRBV6-1	12	TRBJ1-4	TGTGCCGGAGGGGCGTCTAATGAAAAACTGTTTTTT	CAGGASNEKLFF
.	TRBV28	13	TRBJ2-7	TGTGCCAGCAGTGTAAGACTAGTTTCCGAGCAGTACTTC	CASSVRLVSEQYF
.	TRBV6-6	16	TRBJ1-5	TGTGCCAGCAGTTACGGATTCGGGGATAGCAATCAGCCCCAGCATTTT	CASSYGFGDSNQPQHF
.	TRBV7-9	14	TRBJ2-3	TGTGCCAGCAGCTCAGGGGATAGCACAGATACGCAGTATTTT	CASSSGDSTDTQYF
TRBD2	TRBV4-3	17	TRBJ2-1	TGCGCCAGCAGCCAAGCGTTGACTAGCGGGAGGGCCAATGAGCAGTTCTTC	CASSQALTSGRANEQFF
.	TRBV27	14	TRBJ1-1	TGTGCCAGCAGTTCCCACCCCTTGACAGTTGAAGCTTTCTTT	CASSSHPLTVEAFF
.	TRBV6-1	10	TRBJ1-1	TGTGCCACCCGGAACACTGAAGCTTTCTTT	CATRNTEAFF
TRBD1	TRBV29-1	13	TRBJ1-5	TGCAGGGGGACAGGGTATGGCAATCAGCCCCAGCATTTT	CRGTGYGNQPQHF
.	TRBV19	13	TRBJ1-1	TGTGCCAGTAGTTGGAGCCTGAACACTGAAGCTTTCTTT	CASSWSLNTEAFF
.	TRBV19	12	TRBJ1-2	TGTGCCAGTAATGTCGGGGAAAATGGCTACACCTTC	CASNVGENGYTF
.	TRBV5-1	16	TRBJ2-2	TGCGCCAGCAGCTCAGGACAGAGACTTGACACCGGGGAGCTGTTTTTT	CASSSGQRLDTGELFF
TRBD2	TRBV4-2	15	TRBJ2-3	TGTGCCAGCAGCCAAGTAGCGGGGGTCCAAGATACGCAGTATTTT	CASSQVAGVQDTQYF
.	TRBV7-2	15	TRBJ1-2	TGTGCCAGCAGCCACCCCCGACGCCAACTATTCGGCTACACCTTC	CASSHPRRQLFGYTF
.	TRBV21-1	19	TRBJ1-4	TGTGCCAGCAGCAAGGGCAGGGACAGAGGTAGGTACGGTAATGAAAAACTGTTTTTT	CASSKGRDRGRYGNEKLFF
TRBD1	TRBV19	13	TRBJ2-7	TGTGCCAGTAGTACGGACAGGACCTACGAGCAGTACTTC	CASSTDRTYEQYF
TRBD1	TRBV7-9	12	TRBJ1-4	TGTGCCAGCCTGGACAGGAATGAAAAACTGTTTTTT	CASLDRNEKLFF
TRBD1	TRBV5-1	15	TRBJ2-3	TGCGCCAGCAGCACCGGGACAGGCGCTCGGGATACGCAGTATTTT	CASSTGTGARDTQYF
.	TRBV5-1	14	TRBJ1-2	TGCGCCAGCAGATCGGTAGGGACAAACGATGGCTACACCTTC	CASRSVGTNDGYTF
TRBD1	TRBV7-6	15	TRBJ1-2	TGTGCCAGCAGCTTAGGAACAGGGGGCTCGAGGGGCTACACCTTC	CASSLGTGGSRGYTF